This TCR beta chain was sequenced in a study of metastatic and nonmetastatic thyroid tumors. TCRdb reanalyzed the PCR reads with MiXCR. The sample lists tens of thousands of clones; 30% were seen once. Study-wide points: Significantly greater TCR beta diversity was reportedly found in malignant thyroid tumors than in benign nodules (in blood and tumor).

Comments on this clone: Its target is unknown.

Until they underwent thyroid surgery, no patient had received any treatment. This CDR3 comprises 18 residues. Trimming took 2 bases from V and 9 from J; bases not matched to a gene: 21. Germline V gives CDR1 MNHEY, CDR2 SVGAGI. V and J are TRBV6-5 and TRBJ2-7, with 8 bases matching TRBD2. The material sequenced was blood. This TCR derives from a female donor with papillary thyroid cancer or a benign thyroid nodule (not recorded which). Some clones in this sample may be carry-over from other donors' samples. The CDR3 is CASSYPGGGWVSPLPQYF. DNA of the CDR3: TGTGCCAGCAGTTACCCGGGGGGGGGGTGGGTGAGCCCACTCCCGCAGTACTTC.